This T cell receptor beta chain was identified during a study of patients and donors after allogeneic stem cell transplantation. TCRdb re-called the RT-PCR reads with MiXCR, one entry per CDR3 protein. The profile shows approximately 170,000 distinct CDR3 sequences, about 24% of them singletons. Sequenced sample: blood, either unsorted or a sorted T cell fraction (not recorded which). The sequence came from a human donor who was either an allogeneic HSCT recipient or a stem cell or donor lymphocyte infusion donor (not recorded which). It is not recorded whose cells these are; they may come from a transplant donor.

The CDR3 DNA follows: TGTGCCAGCAGCTTGGAAGGGACCAATCAGCCCCAGCATTTT. Protein product: CASSLEGTNQPQHF. The V call is TRBV5-6, the J call TRBJ1-5, with a tentative D call TRBD1 (5 bases). V was pared by 0 bases and J by 3 bases, with 7 bases between. Germline V gives CDR1 SGHDT, CDR2 YYEEEE. CDR3 size: 14 residues.